Below, 9 T cell receptor beta chains from the same sample are listed, as sequenced in a study of T cells expressing NK-cell markers. Following a re-call of the 5' RACE reads, TCRdb has one entry per CDR3 protein and lacks DNA. The table lists 300,000 to 450,000 distinct CDR3 sequences, with around 5.2% in the top ten. Source material: blood T cells: a sorted CD56 or NKG2C T cell subset, CD4+ or CD8+ T cells, or bulk PBMC T cells (not recorded which). The receptor source for this set is a man aged 18 to 70 in good health.

J is TRBJ1-2 and V is TRBV5-1; TCRdb lists TRBD1, though no DNA is available to test this call. The CDR3 spans 13 residues. Germline CDR1 and CDR2: SGHRS and YFSETQ. CDR3 sequence: CASSYGTGGGYTF.

This rearrangement joins TRBV7-4 to TRBJ2-3; TCRdb selects TRBD2, and the lack of DNA leaves this call unchecked. The CDR3 is 16 residues long. CDR1 is SGHVT and CDR2 is SQSDAQ in the germline V gene. CDR3 residues: CASSHRRSEWTDTQYF.

This chain connects TRBV18 to TRBJ1-1. Germline values: CDR1 KGHSH, CDR2 LQKENI. The CDR3 runs 15 residues. CDR3 loop: CASSPSPPRNTEAFF.

This chain uses TRBV25-1 with TRBJ1-2; TCRdb returns TRBD1, unconfirmable since there is no DNA. The CDR3 consists of 12 residues. Germline V gives CDR1 MGHDK, CDR2 SYGVNS. CDR3 loop: CASGDILYGYTF.

This CDR3 is CASIGTGLSSNIQYF. This rearrangement joins TRBV19 to TRBJ2-4; TCRdb's D call of TRBD1 is untestable without DNA. The germline V gene encodes CDR1 LNHDA and CDR2 SQIVND (reference sequence). The CDR3 covers 15 residues. Variable domain in full (rest from reference TRBV19 and TRBJ2-4): DGGITQSPKYLFRKEGQNVTLSCEQNLNHDAMYWYRQDPGQGLRLIYYSQIVNDFQKGDIAEGYSVSREKKESFPLTVTSAQKNPTAFYLCASIGTGLSSNIQYFGAGTRLSVL.

The genes are TRBV5-8 and TRBJ1-5. CDR1 and CDR2 from the germline V gene are SGHTS and YDEGEE. The CDR3 has 14 amino acids. The CDR3 region is CASSLIQVDQPQHF.

The CDR3 region is CASSYLASGVSDTQYF. J is TRBJ2-3 and V is TRBV6-5; with no DNA, the TCRdb D assignment of TRBD2 cannot be verified. The CDR3 runs to 16 residues. Germline-derived CDR1 and CDR2 are MNHEY and SVGAGI.

The CDR3: CASSRWGGVYEQYF. V usage is TRBV7-9 and J usage is TRBJ2-7; the D gene TCRdb calls, TRBD1, cannot be checked with no DNA. The CDR3 sequence is 14 residues long. Germline assignment: CDR1 SEHNR and CDR2 FQNEAQ (reference sequence).

J is TRBJ2-1 and V is TRBV7-2; the D gene TCRdb calls, TRBD2, cannot be checked with no DNA. The CDR3 is 16 amino acids. Per the germline V gene, CDR1 is SGHTA and CDR2 is FQGNSA. Here the CDR3 reads CASSLDRLARHNEQFF.